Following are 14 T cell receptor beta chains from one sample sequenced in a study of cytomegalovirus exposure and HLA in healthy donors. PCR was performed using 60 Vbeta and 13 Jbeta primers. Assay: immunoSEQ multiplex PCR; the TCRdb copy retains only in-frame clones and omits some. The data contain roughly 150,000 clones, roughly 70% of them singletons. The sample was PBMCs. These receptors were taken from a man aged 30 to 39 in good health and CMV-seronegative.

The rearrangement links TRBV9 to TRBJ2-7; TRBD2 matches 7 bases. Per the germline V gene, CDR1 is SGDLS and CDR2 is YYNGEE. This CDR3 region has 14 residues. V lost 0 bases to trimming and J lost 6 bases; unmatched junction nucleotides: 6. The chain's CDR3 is CASSVGPGGLEQYF. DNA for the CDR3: TGTGCCAGCAGCGTAGGGCCGGGGGGTCTCGAGCAGTACTTC.

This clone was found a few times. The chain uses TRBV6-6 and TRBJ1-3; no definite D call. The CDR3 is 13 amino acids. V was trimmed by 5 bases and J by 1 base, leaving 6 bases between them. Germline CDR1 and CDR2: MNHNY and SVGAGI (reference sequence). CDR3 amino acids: CASSQESGNTIYF. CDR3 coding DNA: TGTGCCAGCAGTCAGGAATCTGGAAACACCATATATTTT.

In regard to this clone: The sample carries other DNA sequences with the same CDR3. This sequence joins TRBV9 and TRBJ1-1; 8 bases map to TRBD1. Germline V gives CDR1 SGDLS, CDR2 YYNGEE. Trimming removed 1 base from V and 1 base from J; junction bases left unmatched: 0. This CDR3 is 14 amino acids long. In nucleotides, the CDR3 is TGTGCCAGCAGCGTAACAGGGGGGAACACTGAAGCTTTCTTT. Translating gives CASSVTGGNTEAFF.

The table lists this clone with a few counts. CDR3 amino acids: CATSRDQEANAQYF. CDR3 coding DNA: TGTGCCACCAGCAGAGATCAGGAGGCAAATGCGCAGTACTTC. V is TRBV15 and J is TRBJ2-7, with a possible D match to TRBD2 (5 bases). Trimming left V 0 bases short and J 9 bases short, with 15 bases between. The CDR3 has 14 amino acids. CDR1 LNHNV and CDR2 YYDKDF come from the germline V gene (reference sequence).

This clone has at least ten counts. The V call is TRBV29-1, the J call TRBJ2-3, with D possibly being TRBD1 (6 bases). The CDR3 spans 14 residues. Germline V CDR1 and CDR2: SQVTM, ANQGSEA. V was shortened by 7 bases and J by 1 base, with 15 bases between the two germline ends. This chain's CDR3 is CSAEQGMGTDTQYF. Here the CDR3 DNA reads TGCAGCGCGGAACAGGGTATGGGCACAGATACGCAGTATTTT.

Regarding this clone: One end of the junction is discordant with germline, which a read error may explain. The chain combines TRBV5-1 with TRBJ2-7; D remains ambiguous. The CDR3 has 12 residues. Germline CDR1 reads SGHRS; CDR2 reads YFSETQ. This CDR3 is CASSLGAYERYF. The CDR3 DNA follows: TGCGCCAGCAGCTTGGGAGCCTACGAGCGGTACTTC.

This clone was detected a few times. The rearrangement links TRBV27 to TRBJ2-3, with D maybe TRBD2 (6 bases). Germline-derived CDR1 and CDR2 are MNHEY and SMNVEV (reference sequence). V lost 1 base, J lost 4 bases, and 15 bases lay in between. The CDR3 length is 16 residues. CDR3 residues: CASSLWRTKKADTQYF. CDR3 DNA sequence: TGTGCCAGCAGTTTATGGCGGACTAAAAAGGCAGATACGCAGTATTTT.

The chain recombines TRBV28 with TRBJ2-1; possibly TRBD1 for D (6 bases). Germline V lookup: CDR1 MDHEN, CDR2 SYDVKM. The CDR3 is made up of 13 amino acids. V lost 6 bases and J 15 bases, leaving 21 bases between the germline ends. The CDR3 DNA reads TGTGCCAGCAGAGGACAGTCTTACAATGATCGGTTCTTC. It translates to CASRGQSYNDRFF. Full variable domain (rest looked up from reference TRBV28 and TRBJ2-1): DVKVTQSSRYLVKRTGEKVFLECVQDMDHENMFWYRQDPGLGLRLIYFSYDVKMKEKGDIPEGYSVSREKKERFSLILESASTNQTSMYLCASRGQSYNDRFFGPGTRLTVL.

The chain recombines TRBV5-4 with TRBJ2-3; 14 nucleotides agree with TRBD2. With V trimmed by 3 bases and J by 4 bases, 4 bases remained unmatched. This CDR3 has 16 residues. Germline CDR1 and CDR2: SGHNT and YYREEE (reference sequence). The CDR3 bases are TGTGCCAGCAGCTCGGGACTAGCGGGAGCGGCAGATACGCAGTATTTT. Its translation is CASSSGLAGAADTQYF.

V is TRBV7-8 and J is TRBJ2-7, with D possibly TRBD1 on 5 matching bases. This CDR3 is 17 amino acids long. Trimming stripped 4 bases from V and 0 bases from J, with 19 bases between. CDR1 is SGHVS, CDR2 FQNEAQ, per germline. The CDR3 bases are TGTGCCAGCAGCTCGGCCGGACACACCCTTTCCTCCTACGAGCAGTACTTC. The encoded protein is CASSSAGHTLSSYEQYF.

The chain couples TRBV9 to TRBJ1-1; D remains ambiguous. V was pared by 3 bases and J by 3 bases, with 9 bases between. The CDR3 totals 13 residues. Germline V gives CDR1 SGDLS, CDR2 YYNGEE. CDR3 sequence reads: CASSARLDTEAFF. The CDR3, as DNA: TGTGCCAGCAGCGCCCGTCTTGACACTGAAGCTTTCTTT. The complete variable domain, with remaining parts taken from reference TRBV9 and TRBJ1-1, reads DSGVTQTPKHLITATGQRVTLRCSPRSGDLSVYWYQQSLDQGLQFLIQYYNGEERAKGNILERFSAQQFPDLHSELNLSSLELGDSALYFCASSARLDTEAFFGQGTRLTVV.

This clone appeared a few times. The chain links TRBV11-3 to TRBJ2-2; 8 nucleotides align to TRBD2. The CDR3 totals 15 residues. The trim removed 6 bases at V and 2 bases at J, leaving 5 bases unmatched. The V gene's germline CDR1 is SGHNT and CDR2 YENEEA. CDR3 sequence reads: CASSFGGVNTGELFF. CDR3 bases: TGTGCCAGCAGTTTCGGGGGGGTAAACACCGGGGAGCTGTTTTTT.

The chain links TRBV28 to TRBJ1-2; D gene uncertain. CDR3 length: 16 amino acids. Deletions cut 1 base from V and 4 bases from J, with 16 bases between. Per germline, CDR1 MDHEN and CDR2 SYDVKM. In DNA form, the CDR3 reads TGTGCCAGCAGTTTATTTAGCCTCCCGGTCGGCTATGGCTACACCTTC. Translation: CASSLFSLPVGYGYTF.

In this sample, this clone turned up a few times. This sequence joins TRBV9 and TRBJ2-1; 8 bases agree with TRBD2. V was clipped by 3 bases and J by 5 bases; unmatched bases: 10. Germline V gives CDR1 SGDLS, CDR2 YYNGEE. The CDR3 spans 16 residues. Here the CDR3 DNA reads TGTGCCAGCAGCGGCCGGGGAGCGGGGGCCCACAATGAGCAGTTCTTC. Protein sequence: CASSGRGAGAHNEQFF.